These 22 T cell receptor beta chains were sequenced from one sample in a study of T-cell memory formation after mild COVID-19. TCRdb reprocessed the 5' RACE reads via MiXCR and lists one record per CDR3 protein. The repertoire holds over 120,000 distinct CDR3 sequences, 6% to 7% seen once, with about 2.1% in the top ten. The specimen sequenced was PBMCs or a T cell subset sorted from them (not recorded which). The receptors here all came from an adult woman who had mild COVID-19 (a few samples of this study predate the infection). Cell type and time point are not known.

This clonotype was seen only a few times. This chain links TRBV3-1 with TRBJ2-7, with D unclear. V was pared by 1 base and J by 4 bases, with 5 bases between. Looked up from germline, CDR1 is LGHDT and CDR2 is YNNKEL (reference sequence). The CDR3 length is 12 residues. The CDR3 region is CASSQVIYEQYF. The CDR3 DNA reads TGTGCCAGCAGCCAAGTAATTTACGAGCAGTACTTC.

This clonotype was picked up a small number of times. The chain combines TRBV5-1 with TRBJ2-1, with D possibly TRBD1 on 7 matching bases. V lost 0 bases, J lost 5 bases, and 15 bases lay in between. Germline V lookup: CDR1 SGHRS, CDR2 YFSETQ. The length of the CDR3 is 16 residues. In DNA, the CDR3 is TGCGCCAGCAGCTTGGTAGTCAGGGGGGCGCACAATGAGCAGTTCTTC. It yields the protein CASSLVVRGAHNEQFF.

In its sample, this clonotype was seen many times. The rearrangement links TRBV12-3 or TRBV12-4 to TRBJ2-7, with TRBD2 matching 12 bases. The CDR3 is made up of 15 amino acids. V lost 6 bases and J lost 2; bases outside the gene matches: 5. CDR3 amino acids: CASSHTSGGTYEQYF. The CDR3 nucleotides are TGTGCCAGCAGCCACACTAGCGGGGGGACCTACGAGCAGTACTTC.

Only a few counts were recorded for this clonotype. This rearrangement joins TRBV23-1 to TRBJ1-5, with D perhaps TRBD1 (6 bases). TRBV23-1 is placed among ORFs of uncertain function. This CDR3 spans 16 amino acids. Trimming left V 6 bases short and J 2 bases short, with 17 bases between. The DNA of the CDR3 is TGCGCCAGCAGCCCAAACAGGGATTGGGGCAATCAGCCCCAGCATTTT. It yields the protein CASSPNRDWGNQPQHF.

Only one count was recorded for this clonotype. The chain couples TRBV29-1 to TRBJ2-1; D is ambiguous. V dropped 4 bases and J dropped 9 bases, with 7 bases sitting between them. There are 10 residues in the CDR3. Germline values: CDR1 SQVTM, CDR2 ANQGSEA. The CDR3 sequence: CSVGVREQFF. CDR3 nucleotide sequence: TGCAGCGTTGGAGTGCGTGAGCAGTTCTTC.

The rearrangement links TRBV11-3 to TRBJ2-7, with D tentatively TRBD2 (6 bases). The V and J ends lost 5 bases and 2 bases respectively, with 16 bases between them. The CDR3 runs 15 residues. From germline, CDR1 is SGHNT and CDR2 YENEEA. Written as DNA, the CDR3 is TGTGCCAGCAGCCCCAATAGCGGCCCTGCCTACGAGCAGTACTTC. It codes for CASSPNSGPAYEQYF. The whole variable domain, remainder taken from reference TRBV11-3 and TRBJ2-7, is EAGVVQSPRYKIIEKKQPVAFWCNPISGHNTLYWYLQNLGQGPELLIRYENEEAVDDSQLPKDRFSAERLKGVDSTLKIQPAELGDSAVYLCASSPNSGPAYEQYFGPGTRLTVT.

The gene calls are TRBV5-1 and TRBJ2-1, with D maybe TRBD2 (5 bases). Germline V CDR1 and CDR2: SGHRS, YFSETQ. The CDR3 contains 15 residues. V lost 1 base and J lost 6, with 14 bases in between. In nucleotides, the CDR3 is TGCGCCAGCAGCTTGTCCAGCGGTTCTTCCAATGAGCAGTTCTTC. Its translation: CASSLSSGSSNEQFF.

This clonotype came up many times. V usage is TRBV7-8 and J usage is TRBJ2-3, with 7 bases identical to TRBD2. Germline loops: CDR1 SGHVS, CDR2 FQNEAQ. The CDR3 is 16 residues long. V lost 3 bases and J lost 2; bases outside the gene matches: 8. The CDR3 is CASSFRPSGNTDTQYF. CDR3 bases: TGTGCCAGCAGCTTTAGACCTAGCGGAAACACAGATACGCAGTATTTT. The variable domain in full, completed from reference TRBV7-8 and TRBJ2-3, reads GAGVSQSPRYKVAKRGQDVALRCDPISGHVSLFWYQQALGQGPEFLTYFQNEAQLDKSGLPSDRFFAERPEGSVSTLKIQRTQQEDSAVYLCASSFRPSGNTDTQYFGPGTRLTVL.

The J gene is TRBJ1-2, the V gene TRBV24-1, with a tentative D call TRBD1 (6 bases). V shed 4 bases and J shed 8 bases, with 13 bases lying between them. CDR1 and CDR2 (germline): KGHDR, SFDVKD. This CDR3 is built from 13 residues. CDR3 protein: CATSDLDSGGYTF. The CDR3 DNA reads TGTGCCACCAGTGACCTGGACAGCGGCGGCTACACCTTC.

This clonotype was recorded many times. The chain combines TRBV7-8 with TRBJ2-5; no reliable D call. Trimming removed 5 bases at V and 5 bases at J, with 12 bases between. Germline CDR1 is SGHVS and CDR2 is FQNEAQ. CDR3 length equals 13 residues. The CDR3, as DNA: TGTGCCAGCAGCCCACCGAGAGAGGAGACCCAGTACTTC. Translation gives CASSPPREETQYF.

This clonotype showed up many times. This chain uses TRBV20-1 with TRBJ2-5; 10 bases agree with TRBD2. CDR1 and CDR2 (germline): DFQATT, SNEGSKA (reference sequence). The CDR3 runs 16 residues. V lost 1 base to trimming and J lost 5 bases; unmatched junction nucleotides: 10. The CDR3 nucleotides read TGCAGTGCTAGAGGATTAAGCGGGGGGGCCTGGGAGACCCAGTACTTC. Amino acid sequence: CSARGLSGGAWETQYF.

At least ten counts were recorded for this clonotype. This chain links TRBV7-9 with TRBJ1-1; maybe TRBD1 (6 bases). V lost 1 base, J lost 3 bases, and 12 bases lay in between. The germline V gene encodes CDR1 SEHNR and CDR2 FQNEAQ (reference sequence). The CDR3 is 15 residues long. The CDR3 loop is CASSLVWGHHTEAFF. DNA of the CDR3: TGTGCCAGCAGCTTAGTTTGGGGACATCACACTGAAGCTTTCTTT.

This clonotype was seen a few times. The chain uses TRBV18 and TRBJ1-2, with D maybe TRBD1 (6 bases). The CDR3 contains 14 residues. V shed 3 bases and J shed 6 bases, with 14 bases lying between them. The germline CDR1 and CDR2 sequences are KGHSH and LQKENI. CDR3 region: CASSPPGVMDGYTF. In DNA form, the CDR3 reads TGTGCCAGCTCACCTCCAGGGGTGATGGATGGCTACACCTTC.

The chain carries TRBV7-3 and TRBJ2-2, with 7 bases lining up with TRBD2. This CDR3 has 15 amino acids. The V gene's germline CDR1 is SGHTA and CDR2 FQGTGA. V lost 1 base, J lost 1 base, and 0 bases stayed unmatched. For the CDR3, the DNA is TGTGCCAGCAGCTTAATAGCGGGGAACACCGGGGAGCTGTTTTTT. Its protein product is CASSLIAGNTGELFF.

This clonotype was recorded a few times. The chain recombines TRBV24-1 with TRBJ2-3; 8 bases are shared with TRBD1. The V and J ends lost 7 bases and 7 bases, in that order; junction bases with no gene match: 3. CDR1 and CDR2 (germline): KGHDR, SFDVKD. The CDR3 runs 12 residues. The chain's CDR3 is CATRDRAYTQYF. The CDR3 DNA sequence: TGTGCCACCAGGGACAGGGCTTATACGCAGTATTTT.

The J gene is TRBJ1-3, the V gene TRBV6-1; 7 nucleotides line up with TRBD1. V lost 3 bases, J lost 3 bases, and 2 bases stayed unmatched. CDR3 size: 14 residues. Germline CDR1 reads MNHNS; CDR2 reads SASEGT. The DNA for the CDR3 is TGTGCCAGCAGTGACGGGACAGATGGAAACACCATATATTTT. Translation: CASSDGTDGNTIYF.

This clonotype occurred many times. This chain links TRBV12-3 or TRBV12-4 with TRBJ2-3; a weak D match, TRBD1 (6 bases). The CDR3 contains 13 residues. Trimming shortened V by 6 bases and J by 5 bases, and 12 bases separated the two germline ends. CDR3 sequence: CASRGGFVDTQYF. CDR3 sequence (DNA): TGTGCCAGCAGAGGGGGTTTCGTAGATACGCAGTATTTT.

This clonotype was recorded many times. The chain couples TRBV12-3 or TRBV12-4 to TRBJ2-7; no clear D gene. V was pared by 6 bases and J by 5 bases, with 20 bases between. There are 15 residues in the CDR3. This CDR3 is CASSRPHAGTNEQYF. The CDR3 DNA is TGTGCCAGCAGCCGCCCTCACGCAGGCACGAACGAGCAGTACTTC.

This clonotype was observed many times. The V call is TRBV12-3 or TRBV12-4, the J call TRBJ1-2; D is possibly TRBD1 (6 bases). The V and J ends lost 7 bases and 0 bases respectively, with 15 bases between them. This CDR3 has 15 residues. The CDR3 protein is CASNPEGGANYGYTF. CDR3 sequence (DNA): TGTGCCAGCAATCCCGAGGGGGGGGCTAACTATGGCTACACCTTC.

V and J are TRBV12-3 or TRBV12-4 and TRBJ1-6; D is possibly TRBD1 (6 bases). Trimming stripped 6 bases from V and 4 bases from J, with 16 bases between. The CDR3 is made up of 16 amino acids. The CDR3 DNA is TGTGCCAGCAGATACAGGGAGGGCGCGTATAATTCACCCCTCCACTTT. This translates into CASRYREGAYNSPLHF.

V is TRBV5-1 and J is TRBJ2-5; 13 nucleotides match TRBD2. CDR1 is SGHRS, CDR2 YFSETQ, per germline. This CDR3 has 16 residues. The V gene end was trimmed by 2 bases and the J gene end by 4 bases; junction bases not matched to a gene: 5. CDR3: CASSFWTSGGAETQYF. Written as DNA, the CDR3 is TGCGCCAGCAGCTTTTGGACTAGCGGGGGCGCAGAGACCCAGTACTTC.

Only a few counts were recorded for this clonotype. The rearrangement joins TRBV5-6 to TRBJ2-2; D may be TRBD1 (6 bases). CDR1 SGHDT and CDR2 YYEEEE come from the germline V gene. V lost 3 bases to trimming and J lost 10 bases, with 16 bases between them. The CDR3 is made up of 14 amino acids. CDR3 region: CASSSNTGLVELFF. CDR3 DNA sequence: TGTGCCAGCAGCTCGAATACAGGGCTGGTGGAGCTGTTTTTT.